This T cell receptor (beta chain) was retrieved from a study of blood T cell repertoires in COVID-19. In the study overall: The samples span acute and convalescent COVID-19 from the United States, Italy and Spain. From T cells, B-cell-depleted T cells, or PBMCs came the material, which was cDNA or gDNA.

Produced via immunoSEQ multiplex PCR; TCRdb's table is partial and in-frame only. The sample lists more than 110,000 clones, about 86% seen once, with around 8% in the top ten. V gave up 5 bases and J gave up 4 bases, with 11 bases separating them. Germline CDR1 and CDR2: SEHNR and FQNEAQ (reference sequence). The CDR3 extends over 13 amino acids. The TCR sequence derives from a human donor in a cohort sampled during active COVID-19. The specimen was peripheral blood. The chain couples TRBV7-9 to TRBJ1-2; D is unresolved. CDR3 nucleotides: TGTGCCAGCAGCATACAGAAAATCTATGGCTACACCTTC. It encodes CASSIQKIYGYTF.